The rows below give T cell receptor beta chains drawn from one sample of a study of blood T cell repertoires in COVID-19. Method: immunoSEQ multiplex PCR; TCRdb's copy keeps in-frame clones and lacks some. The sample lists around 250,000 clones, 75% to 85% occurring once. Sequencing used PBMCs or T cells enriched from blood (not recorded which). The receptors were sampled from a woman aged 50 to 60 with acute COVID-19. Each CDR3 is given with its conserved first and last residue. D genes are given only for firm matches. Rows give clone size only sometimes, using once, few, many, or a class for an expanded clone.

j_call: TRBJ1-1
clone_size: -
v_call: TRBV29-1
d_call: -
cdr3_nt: TGCAGCGTTGAGGGCGTAACGAACACTGAAGCTTTCTTT
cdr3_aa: CSVEGVTNTEAFF

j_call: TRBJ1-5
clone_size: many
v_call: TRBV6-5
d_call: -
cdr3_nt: TGTGCCAGCAGTTACTCACAGACCGATCAGCCCCAGCATTTT
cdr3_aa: CASSYSQTDQPQHF

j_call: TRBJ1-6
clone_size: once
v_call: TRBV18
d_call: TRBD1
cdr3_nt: TGTGCCAGCTCACCACCAGGGACAGGGGGCTTTTCACCCCTCCACTTT
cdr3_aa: CASSPPGTGGFSPLHF

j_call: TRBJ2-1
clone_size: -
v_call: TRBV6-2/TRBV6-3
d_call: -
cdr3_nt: TGTGCCAGCAGTAGGGGGTACAATGAGCAGTTCTTC
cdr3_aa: CASSRGYNEQFF

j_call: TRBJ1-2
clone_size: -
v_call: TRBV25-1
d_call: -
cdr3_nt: TGTGCCAGCAGTGAGCCAGGGGCCCTCTATGGCTACACCTTC
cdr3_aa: CASSEPGALYGYTF

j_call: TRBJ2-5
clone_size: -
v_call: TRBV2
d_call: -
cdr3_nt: TGTGCCAGCACCACACTAGAGTCGAAGACCCAGTACTTC
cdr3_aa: CASTTLESKTQYF

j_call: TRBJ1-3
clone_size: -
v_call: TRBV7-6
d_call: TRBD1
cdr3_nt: TGTGCCAGCAGCTTAGGACAGGGGGCTGGAAACACCATATATTTT
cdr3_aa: CASSLGQGAGNTIYF

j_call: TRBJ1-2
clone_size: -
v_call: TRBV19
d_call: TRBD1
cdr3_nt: TGTGCCAGTAGTCCACAAGGACAGGGGCTCTCCGGCTACACCTTC
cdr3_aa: CASSPQGQGLSGYTF

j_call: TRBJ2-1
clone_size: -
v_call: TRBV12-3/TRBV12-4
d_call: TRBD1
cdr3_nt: TGTGCCAGCACCTTAGGGACAGGGGAACCGTTCTTC
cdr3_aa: CASTLGTGEPFF

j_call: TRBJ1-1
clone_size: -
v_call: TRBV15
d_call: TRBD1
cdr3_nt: TGTGCCACCAGCAGAGATCCGGGACAGGGGGCTGAAGCTTTCTTT
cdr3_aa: CATSRDPGQGAEAFF

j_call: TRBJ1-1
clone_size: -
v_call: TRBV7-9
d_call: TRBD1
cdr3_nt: TGTGCCAGCAGCGGGACAGGTGGGGACACTGAAGCTTTCTTT
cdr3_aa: CASSGTGGDTEAFF

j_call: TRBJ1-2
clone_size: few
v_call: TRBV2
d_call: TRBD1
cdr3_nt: TGTGCCAGCAGGTCCGGGGACAGGGGAGGCTACACCTTC
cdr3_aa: CASRSGDRGGYTF

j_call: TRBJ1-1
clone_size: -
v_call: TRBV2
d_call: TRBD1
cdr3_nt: TGTGCCAGCAGCATGGACAGGGGGGCTTTCTTT
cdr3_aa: CASSMDRGAFF

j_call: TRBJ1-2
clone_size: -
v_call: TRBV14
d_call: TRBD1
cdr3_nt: TGTGCCAGCAGCCCTCGGACAGGAAACGACTATGGCTACACCTTC
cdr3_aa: CASSPRTGNDYGYTF

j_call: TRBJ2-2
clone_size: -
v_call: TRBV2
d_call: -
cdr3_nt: TGTGCCAGCAGTCGGGGGAACTTTAACACCGGGGAGCTGTTTTTT
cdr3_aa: CASSRGNFNTGELFF

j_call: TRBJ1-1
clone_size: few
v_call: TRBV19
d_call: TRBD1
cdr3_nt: TGTGCCAGTTCCCGGGACAGGGATCACGCTGAAGCTTTCTTT
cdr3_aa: CASSRDRDHAEAFF

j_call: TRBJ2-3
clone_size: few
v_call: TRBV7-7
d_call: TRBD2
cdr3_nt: TGTGCCAGCAGCCCGGGACTAGCGGGAGCCGGAGATACGCAGTATTTT
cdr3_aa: CASSPGLAGAGDTQYF

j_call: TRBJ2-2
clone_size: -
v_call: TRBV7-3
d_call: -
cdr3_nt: TGTGCCAGCAGACCTAGCGCGAACACCGGGGAGCTGTTTTTT
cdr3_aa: CASRPSANTGELFF

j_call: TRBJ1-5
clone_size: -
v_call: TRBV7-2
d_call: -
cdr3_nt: TGTGCCAGCAGCGCTGGCCCAGGAAATCAGCCCCAGCATTTT
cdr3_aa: CASSAGPGNQPQHF

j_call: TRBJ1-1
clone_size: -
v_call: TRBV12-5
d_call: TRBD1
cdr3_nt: TGTGCTAGTGGTCTGGGACAGGGGAACACTGAAGCTTTCTTT
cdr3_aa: CASGLGQGNTEAFF

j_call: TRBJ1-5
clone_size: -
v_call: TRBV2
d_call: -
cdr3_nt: TGTGCCAGCAGCGGGAGGTGGGTTAGCAATCAGCCCCAGCATTTT
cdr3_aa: CASSGRWVSNQPQHF

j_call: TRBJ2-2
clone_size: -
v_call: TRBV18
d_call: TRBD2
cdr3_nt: TGTGCCAGCTCACCCACCGGTGGGGGGGCGAACACCGGGGAGCTGTTTTTT
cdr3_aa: CASSPTGGGANTGELFF

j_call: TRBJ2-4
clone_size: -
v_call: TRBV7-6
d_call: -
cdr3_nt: TGTGCCAGCAGCTCCGTACAGGGCATTCAGTACTTC
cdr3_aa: CASSSVQGIQYF

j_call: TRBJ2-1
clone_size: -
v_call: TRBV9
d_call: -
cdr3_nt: TGTGCCAGCAGCGTAGAGGCAGGGAATGAGCAGTTCTTC
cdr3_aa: CASSVEAGNEQFF

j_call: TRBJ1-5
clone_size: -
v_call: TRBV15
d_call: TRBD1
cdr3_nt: TGTGCCACCAGCGCCCGACAGGGGTCAAAACCTCTTCCCAATCAGCCCCAGCATTTT
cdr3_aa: CATSARQGSKPLPNQPQHF

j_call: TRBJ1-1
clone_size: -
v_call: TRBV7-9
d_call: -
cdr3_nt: TGTGCCAGCAGCCAAGTCGGGAACACTGAAGCTTTCTTT
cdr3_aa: CASSQVGNTEAFF

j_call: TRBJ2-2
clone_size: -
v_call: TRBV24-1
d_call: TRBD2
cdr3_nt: TGTGCCACCAGTGACACTAGCGGGGGGGCCGGCGGGGAGCTGTTTTTT
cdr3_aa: CATSDTSGGAGGELFF

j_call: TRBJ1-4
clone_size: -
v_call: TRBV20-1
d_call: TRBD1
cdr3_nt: TGCAGTGCTAGTCCCGGGACAGGGGGCGCTGGGGAAAAACTGTTTTTT
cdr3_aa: CSASPGTGGAGEKLFF

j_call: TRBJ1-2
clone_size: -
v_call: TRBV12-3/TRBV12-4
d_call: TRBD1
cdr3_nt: TGTGCCAGCAGTCCGTACAGGGGGACTGGCTACACCTTC
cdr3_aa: CASSPYRGTGYTF

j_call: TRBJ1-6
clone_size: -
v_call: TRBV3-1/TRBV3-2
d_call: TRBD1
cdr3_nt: TGTGCCAGCAGCCAAGGACAGGGGACAACTTCACCCCTCCACTTT
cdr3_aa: CASSQGQGTTSPLHF

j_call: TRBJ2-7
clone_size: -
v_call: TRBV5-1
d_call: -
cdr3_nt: TGCGCCAGCAGCTTAAATCGGGGAACCGAGCAGTACTTC
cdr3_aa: CASSLNRGTEQYF

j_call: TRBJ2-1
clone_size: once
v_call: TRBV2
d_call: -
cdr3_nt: TGTGCCAGCAGAAGGGGCAATGAGCAGTTCTTC
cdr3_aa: CASRRGNEQFF

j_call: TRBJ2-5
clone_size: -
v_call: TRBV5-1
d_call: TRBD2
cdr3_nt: TGCGCCAGCAGCTTGGGTCCTAGCGGGGTCCAAGAGACCCAGTACTTC
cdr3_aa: CASSLGPSGVQETQYF

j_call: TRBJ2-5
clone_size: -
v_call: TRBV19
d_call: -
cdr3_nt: TGTGCCAGTAGTACAAGGGGTAGCCCCCAAGAGACCCAGTACTTC
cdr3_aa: CASSTRGSPQETQYF

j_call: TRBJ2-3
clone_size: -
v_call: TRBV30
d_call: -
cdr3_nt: TGTGCCTGGAGTTCGCAGTCTGTCGCAGATACGCAGTATTTT
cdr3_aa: CAWSSQSVADTQYF

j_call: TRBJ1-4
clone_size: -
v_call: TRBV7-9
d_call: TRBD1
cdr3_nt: TGTGCCAGCAGCCCGGGACAGCCTAATGAAAAACTGTTTTTT
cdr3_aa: CASSPGQPNEKLFF

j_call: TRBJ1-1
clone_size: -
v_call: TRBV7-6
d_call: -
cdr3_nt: TGTGCCAGCAGCTTATCGGGAGGCACTGAAGCTTTCTTT
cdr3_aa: CASSLSGGTEAFF

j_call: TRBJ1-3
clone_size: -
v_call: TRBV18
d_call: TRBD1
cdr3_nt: TGTGCCAGCTCCCCGACCGGGACAGGGGGAGCAAACACCATATATTTT
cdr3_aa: CASSPTGTGGANTIYF

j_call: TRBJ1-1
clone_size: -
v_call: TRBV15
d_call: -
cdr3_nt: TGTGCCACCAGCTTTCTGGGCCAGAACACTGAAGCTTTCTTT
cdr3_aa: CATSFLGQNTEAFF

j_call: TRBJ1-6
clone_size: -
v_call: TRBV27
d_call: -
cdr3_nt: TGTGCCAGCAGTTTATCGTGGCAGGAAAATTCACCCCTCCACTTT
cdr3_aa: CASSLSWQENSPLHF

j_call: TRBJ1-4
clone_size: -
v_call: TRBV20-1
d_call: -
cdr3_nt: TGCAGTGCTAGTGCGGGATTGATTAATGAAAAACTGTTTTTT
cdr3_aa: CSASAGLINEKLFF

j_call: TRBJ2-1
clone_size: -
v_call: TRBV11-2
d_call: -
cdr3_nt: TGTGCCAGCAGCTCAGTGGGCCTCGAGAATGAGCAGTTCTTC
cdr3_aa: CASSSVGLENEQFF

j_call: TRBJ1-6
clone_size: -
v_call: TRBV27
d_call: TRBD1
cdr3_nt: TGTGCCAGCAGCACAGGGGGCTCTTCACCCCTCCACTTT
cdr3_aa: CASSTGGSSPLHF

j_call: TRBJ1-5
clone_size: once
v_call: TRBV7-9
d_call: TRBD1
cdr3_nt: TGTGCCAGCAGCTTCGGCGGCCAGGGGGATCAGCCCCAGCATTTT
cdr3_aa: CASSFGGQGDQPQHF

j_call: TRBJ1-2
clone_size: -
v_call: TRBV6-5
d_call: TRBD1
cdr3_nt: TGTGCCAGCAGTTACTCAGGGGGCCCTGGCTACACCTTC
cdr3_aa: CASSYSGGPGYTF

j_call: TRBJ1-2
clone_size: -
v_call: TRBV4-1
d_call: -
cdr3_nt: TGCGCCAGCAGCCAACAGGGGAACTATGGCTACACCTTC
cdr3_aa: CASSQQGNYGYTF

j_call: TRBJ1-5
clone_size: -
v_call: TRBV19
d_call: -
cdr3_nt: TGTGCCAGTAGTATGACGTCCCGTAGCCCCCAGCATTTT
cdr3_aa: CASSMTSRSPQHF

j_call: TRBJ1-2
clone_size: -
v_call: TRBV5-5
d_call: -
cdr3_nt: TGTGCCAGCAGCTTGGAGGGCAGGGGCTATGGCTACACCTTC
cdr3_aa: CASSLEGRGYGYTF

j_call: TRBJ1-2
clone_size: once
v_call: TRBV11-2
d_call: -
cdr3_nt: TGTGCCAGCAGCTTAGGCGGGGCTCGCTATGGCTACACCTTC
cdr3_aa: CASSLGGARYGYTF

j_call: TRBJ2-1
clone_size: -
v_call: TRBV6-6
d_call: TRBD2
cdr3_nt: TGTGCCAGCAGCCCGGGACTAGCCACGTTGGGGCAGTTCTTC
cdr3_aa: CASSPGLATLGQFF

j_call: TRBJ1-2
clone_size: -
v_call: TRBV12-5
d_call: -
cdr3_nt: TGTGCTAGTGCCTCGGGGGAGGACTATGGCTACACCTTC
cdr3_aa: CASASGEDYGYTF

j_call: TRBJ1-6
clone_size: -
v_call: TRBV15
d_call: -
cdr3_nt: TGTGCCACCAGCAGAGATACGTATAGCGATTCACCCCTCCACTTT
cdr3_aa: CATSRDTYSDSPLHF

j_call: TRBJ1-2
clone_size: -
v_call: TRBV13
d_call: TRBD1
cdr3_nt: TGTGCCAGCAGCCCCACGAAGGGGGCGAGCGGCTATGGCTACACCTTC
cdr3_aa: CASSPTKGASGYGYTF

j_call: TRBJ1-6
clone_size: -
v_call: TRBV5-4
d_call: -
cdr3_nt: TGTGCCAGCAGCTTGGGGAGCTCCTATAATTCACCCCTCCACTTT
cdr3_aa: CASSLGSSYNSPLHF

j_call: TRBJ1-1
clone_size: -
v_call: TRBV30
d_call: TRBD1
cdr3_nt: TGTGCCTGGAGTCCAGGGGACAGGGGACGGAACACTGAAGCTTTCTTT
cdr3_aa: CAWSPGDRGRNTEAFF

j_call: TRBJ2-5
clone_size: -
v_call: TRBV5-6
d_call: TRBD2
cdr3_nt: TGTGCCAGCAGCTTGGGTCAGCGGGGTTTCTTAGAGACCCAGTACTTC
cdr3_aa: CASSLGQRGFLETQYF

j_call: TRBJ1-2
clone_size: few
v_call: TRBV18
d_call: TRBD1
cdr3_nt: TGTGCCAGCTCACCACCACGGGACAGGGATGGCTACACCTTC
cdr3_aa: CASSPPRDRDGYTF

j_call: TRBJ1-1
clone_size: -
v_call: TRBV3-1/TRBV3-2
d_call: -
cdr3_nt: TGTGCCAGCAGCCCCGGGAGGGCGCGGATAGATACTGAAGCTTTCTTT
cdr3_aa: CASSPGRARIDTEAFF

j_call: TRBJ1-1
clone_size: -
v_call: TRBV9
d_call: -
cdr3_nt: TGTGCCAGCAGCCGAGCTCCGACTTTCATGAACACTGAAGCTTTCTTT
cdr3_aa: CASSRAPTFMNTEAFF